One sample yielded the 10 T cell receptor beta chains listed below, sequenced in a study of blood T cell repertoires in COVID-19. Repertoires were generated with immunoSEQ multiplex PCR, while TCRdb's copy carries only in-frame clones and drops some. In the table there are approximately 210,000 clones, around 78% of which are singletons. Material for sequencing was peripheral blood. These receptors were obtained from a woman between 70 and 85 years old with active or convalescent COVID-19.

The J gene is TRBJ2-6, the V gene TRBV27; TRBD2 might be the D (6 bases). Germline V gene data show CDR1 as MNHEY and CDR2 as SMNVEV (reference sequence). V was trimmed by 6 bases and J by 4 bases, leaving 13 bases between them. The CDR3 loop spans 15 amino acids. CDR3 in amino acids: CASREGSAGANVLTF. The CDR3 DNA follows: TGTGCCAGCAGGGAGGGTTCAGCCGGGGCCAACGTCCTGACTTTC.

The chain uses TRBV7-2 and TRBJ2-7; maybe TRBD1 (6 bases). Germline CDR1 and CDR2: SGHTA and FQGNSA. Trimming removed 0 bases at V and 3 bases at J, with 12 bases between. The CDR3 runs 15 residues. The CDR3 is CASSLADSGSYEQYF. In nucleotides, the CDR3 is TGTGCCAGCAGCTTAGCGGACAGTGGAAGCTACGAGCAGTACTTC.

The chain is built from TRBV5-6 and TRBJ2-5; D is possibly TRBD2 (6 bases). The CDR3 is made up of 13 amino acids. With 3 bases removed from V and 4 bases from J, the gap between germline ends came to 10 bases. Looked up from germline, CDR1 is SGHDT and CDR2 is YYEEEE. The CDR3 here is CASSSMRGETQYF. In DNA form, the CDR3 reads TGTGCCAGCAGCTCGATGCGGGGAGAGACCCAGTACTTC. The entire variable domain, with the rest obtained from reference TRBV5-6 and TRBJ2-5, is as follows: DAGVTQSPTHLIKTRGQQVTLRCSPKSGHDTVSWYQQALGQGPQFIFQYYEEEERQRGNFPDRFSGHQFPNYSSELNVNALLLGDSALYLCASSSMRGETQYFGPGTRLLVL.

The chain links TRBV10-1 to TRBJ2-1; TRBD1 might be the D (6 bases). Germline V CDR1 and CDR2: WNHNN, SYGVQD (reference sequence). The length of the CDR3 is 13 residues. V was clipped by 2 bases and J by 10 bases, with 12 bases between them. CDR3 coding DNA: TGCGCCAGCAGTGAGGGGGGCAGTTACGAGCAGTTCTTC. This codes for CASSEGGSYEQFF.

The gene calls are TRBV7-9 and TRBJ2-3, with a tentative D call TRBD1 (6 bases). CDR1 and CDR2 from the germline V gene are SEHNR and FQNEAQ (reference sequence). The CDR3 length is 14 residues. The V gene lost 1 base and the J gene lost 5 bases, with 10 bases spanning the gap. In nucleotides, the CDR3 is TGTGCCAGCAGCTTAGGGCAGGGGCAAGATACGCAGTATTTT. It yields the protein CASSLGQGQDTQYF.

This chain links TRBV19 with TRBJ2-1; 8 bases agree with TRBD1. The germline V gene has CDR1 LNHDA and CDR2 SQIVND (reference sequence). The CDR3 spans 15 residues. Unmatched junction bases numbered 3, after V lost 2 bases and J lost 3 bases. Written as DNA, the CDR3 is TGTGCCAGTAGTATACAGGGGGCTGGCTACAATGAGCAGTTCTTC. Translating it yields CASSIQGAGYNEQFF.

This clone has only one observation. The chain's CDR3 is CASSEGTKSTDTQYF. CDR3 sequence (DNA): TGCGCCAGCAGCGAGGGGACTAAAAGCACAGATACGCAGTATTTT. This sequence joins TRBV5-1 and TRBJ2-3; TRBD2 agrees at 7 bases. The J segment lost 0 bases and the V segment lost 4 bases, leaving 5 bases of the junction unmatched. The CDR3 runs 15 residues. Per the germline V gene, CDR1 is SGHRS and CDR2 is YFSETQ.

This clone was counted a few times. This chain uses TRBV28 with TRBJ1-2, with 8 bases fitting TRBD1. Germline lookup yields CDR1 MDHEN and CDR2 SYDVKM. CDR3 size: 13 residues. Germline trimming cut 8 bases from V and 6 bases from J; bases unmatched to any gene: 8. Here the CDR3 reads CASRDRGADGYTF. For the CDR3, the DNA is TGTGCCAGCCGAGACAGGGGTGCGGATGGCTACACCTTC.

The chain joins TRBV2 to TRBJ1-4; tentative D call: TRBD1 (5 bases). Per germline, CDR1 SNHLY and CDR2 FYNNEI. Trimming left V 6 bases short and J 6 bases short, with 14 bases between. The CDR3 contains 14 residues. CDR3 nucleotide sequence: TGTGCCAGCAGACCCCAGGGTGGGGATGAAAAACTGTTTTTT. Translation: CASRPQGGDEKLFF. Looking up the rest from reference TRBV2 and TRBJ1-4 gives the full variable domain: EPEVTQTPSHQVTQMGQEVILRCVPISNHLYFYWYRQILGQKVEFLVSFYNNEISEKSEIFDDQFSVERPDGSNFTLKIRSTKLEDSAMYFCASRPQGGDEKLFFGSGTQLSVL.

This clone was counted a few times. CDR3 amino acids: CASGIWGQGNLEAFF. The CDR3 bases are TGTGCCAGTGGGATATGGGGACAGGGTAATCTTGAAGCTTTCTTT. The chain joins TRBV19 to TRBJ1-1; TRBD1 matches at 9 bases. The CDR3 is 15 amino acids. Unmatched junction bases numbered 14, after V lost 8 bases and J lost 7 bases. CDR1 and CDR2 from the germline V gene are LNHDA and SQIVND (reference sequence).